This note documents a single TCR beta chain sequence. This specimen comes from a study of OX40 agonist ivuxolimab in advanced cancers. From germline, CDR1 is SEHNR and CDR2 FQNEAQ (reference sequence). CDR3 length: 15 residues. V trimming: 5 bases; J trimming: 2 bases; junction bases outside the gene matches: 8. The method was immunoSEQ multiplex PCR; TCRdb's version includes in-frame clones alone and lacks a portion of them. The table lists 70,000 or so clones, about four fifths of them singletons. Here the sequenced sample was CD4+ or CD8+ T cells sorted from blood, taken in a trial of the OX40 agonist ivuxolimab. The source of this sequence is an adult with an advanced solid tumor such as melanoma, head and neck, liver or kidney cancer. V gene TRBV7-9 combines with J gene TRBJ1-1; TRBD1 matches at 7 bases. The CDR3 DNA reads TGTGCCAGCAGCCCGAGACAGGGCCCTAACACTGAAGCTTTCTTT. It codes for CASSPRQGPNTEAFF.